The 18 T cell receptor beta chains below all came from one sample that was sequenced in a study of T cell responses to AZD1222 COVID-19 vaccine. The method was immunoSEQ multiplex PCR; TCRdb's version includes in-frame clones alone and lacks a portion of them. The sample shows fewer than 110,000 clones, nearly 90% of them seen only once. The starting material was peripheral blood, obtained 28 days after the second AZD1222 dose. Receptors were obtained from an adult who received the AZD1222 COVID-19 vaccine.

This CDR3 is CASASGVSYEQYF. Here the CDR3 DNA reads TGTGCCAGCGCTAGCGGGGTCTCCTACGAGCAGTACTTC. V is TRBV7-2 and J is TRBJ2-7, with 9 bases lining up with TRBD2. With 8 bases clipped from V and 0 bases from J, the junction kept 2 bases outside the gene matches. The CDR3 is 13 amino acids. Germline CDR1 is SGHTA and CDR2 is FQGNSA.

The chain is built from TRBV28 and TRBJ1-2; no clear D. The CDR3 totals 10 residues. V was pared by 8 bases and J by 5 bases, with 6 bases between. CDR1 is MDHEN, CDR2 SYDVKM, per germline. CDR3 bases: TGTGCCAGCGGGAGGTATGGCTACACCTTC. Protein product: CASGRYGYTF.

V is TRBV2 and J is TRBJ1-2; TRBD1 might be the D (5 bases). Trimming stripped 8 bases from V and 2 bases from J, with 12 bases between. Germline lookup yields CDR1 SNHLY and CDR2 FYNNEI. The CDR3 is 13 amino acids. The DNA of the CDR3 is TGTGCCAGCCAGGGTGTGGGGAACTATGGCTACACCTTC. It codes for CASQGVGNYGYTF.

The chain links TRBV6-1 to TRBJ1-6; D is unclear. Germline assignment: CDR1 MNHNS and CDR2 SASEGT. V shed 1 base and J shed 0 bases, with 10 bases lying between them. This CDR3 is built from 17 residues. CDR3 DNA sequence: TGTGCCAGCAGTGAAGTTGGAGGGAGCTCCTATAATTCACCCCTCCACTTT. Protein sequence: CASSEVGGSSYNSPLHF.

In regard to this clone: The same CDR3 can be traced to other DNA sequences in this sample. The V call is TRBV19, the J call TRBJ2-7, with 7 bases that match TRBD1. The V gene's germline CDR1 is LNHDA and CDR2 SQIVND (reference sequence). This CDR3 is 14 amino acids long. The V and J ends lost 4 bases and 2 bases, in that order; junction bases with no gene match: 5. For the CDR3, the DNA is TGTGCCAGTAGTACCCCGGGACAGACCTACGAGCAGTACTTC. Amino acids: CASSTPGQTYEQYF.

This chain links TRBV5-1 with TRBJ1-4; maybe TRBD1 (6 bases). This CDR3 comprises 13 residues. V was trimmed by 4 bases and J by 7 bases, leaving 11 bases between them. Germline V gene lookup returns CDR1 SGHRS and CDR2 YFSETQ. CDR3 DNA sequence: TGCGCCAGCAGCCTCGGGACATTTGAAAAACTGTTTTTT. Its protein product is CASSLGTFEKLFF.

The rearrangement links TRBV30 to TRBJ2-1, with D possibly matching TRBD2 (6 bases). CDR3 length: 15 residues. Trimming shortened V by 4 bases and J by 0 bases, and 13 bases separated the two germline ends. Germline values: CDR1 GTSNPN, CDR2 SVGIG (reference sequence). The CDR3 DNA reads TGTGCCTGGATCGGGGGAGCGAGCTCCTACAATGAGCAGTTCTTC. Translated, it gives CAWIGGASSYNEQFF.

V usage is TRBV5-6 and J usage is TRBJ2-2; D gene unclear. This CDR3 spans 13 amino acids. Trimming cost V 1 base and J 7 bases, with 8 bases left between them. Germline CDR1 is SGHDT and CDR2 is YYEEEE. The CDR3 reads CASSLRRRGELFF. DNA for the CDR3: TGTGCCAGCAGCTTGAGGCGACGCGGGGAGCTGTTTTTT.

This sequence joins TRBV7-9 and TRBJ1-1; D unresolved. The V gene's germline CDR1 is SEHNR and CDR2 FQNEAQ (reference sequence). The CDR3 has 16 amino acids. Trimming took 6 bases from V and 1 from J, leaving 18 bases between them. Here the CDR3 reads CASRNPIGQKNTEAFF. The CDR3 DNA follows: TGTGCCAGCAGAAACCCGATCGGGCAGAAGAACACTGAAGCTTTCTTT. Filled out from reference TRBV7-9 and TRBJ1-1, the complete variable domain reads DTGVSQNPRHKITKRGQNVTFRCDPISEHNRLYWYRQTLGQGPEFLTYFQNEAQLEKSRLLSDRFSAERPKGSFSTLEIQRTEQGDSAMYLCASRNPIGQKNTEAFFGQGTRLTVV.

The chain has TRBV18 and TRBJ1-2; D uncertain. Germline V gene sequence: CDR1 KGHSH, CDR2 LQKENI. The CDR3 sequence is 15 residues long. V dropped 1 base and J dropped 2 bases, with 11 bases sitting between them. The DNA for the CDR3 is TGTGCCAGCTCACCACTGAACACCGCCAACTATGGCTACACCTTC. It translates to CASSPLNTANYGYTF.

This clone was picked up one time. V and J are TRBV10-3 and TRBJ2-3; TRBD2 agrees at 9 bases. Unmatched junction bases numbered 5, after V lost 2 bases and J lost 8 bases. Germline V gene data show CDR1 as ENHRY and CDR2 as SYGVKD. This CDR3 contains 14 residues. As DNA, the CDR3 is TGTGCCATCAGTGAGACTGCGGGGGGGCTTACGCAGTATTTT. Protein: CAISETAGGLTQYF.

The chain links TRBV10-1 to TRBJ2-1, with 11 bases that match TRBD1. Germline values: CDR1 WNHNN, CDR2 SYGVQD (reference sequence). V gave up 5 bases and J gave up 7 bases; unmatched junction bases: 4. There are 14 residues in the CDR3. CDR3 DNA: TGCGCCAGCAGTTGGACAGGGGGCCGAAATGAGCAGTTCTTC. As protein: CASSWTGGRNEQFF.

The CDR3 nucleotides read TGCAGCGTTGTCGGACCCTCGAACACCGGGGAGCTGTTTTTT. Translated: CSVVGPSNTGELFF. The V gene is TRBV29-1, the J gene TRBJ2-2; D unclear. Germline assignment: CDR1 SQVTM and CDR2 ANQGSEA. Deletions cut 4 bases from V and 0 bases from J, with 9 bases between. The CDR3 is 14 amino acids.

V usage is TRBV28 and J usage is TRBJ1-2; 7 bases line up with TRBD1. The CDR3 spans 14 residues. After removal of 10 bases from V and 4 bases from J, the junction contained 12 bases not matched to a gene. CDR1 MDHEN and CDR2 SYDVKM come from the germline V gene. CDR3 bases: TGTGCCACCCAGACAGGGACGCTCTTCTATGGCTACACCTTC. Translated: CATQTGTLFYGYTF.

The genes are TRBV7-9 and TRBJ2-1; 8 bases match TRBD2. V shed 3 bases, J shed 7 bases, and the junction held 8 bases outside the gene matches. From germline, CDR1 is SEHNR and CDR2 FQNEAQ (reference sequence). The CDR3 sequence is 15 residues long. CDR3 bases: TGTGCCAGCAGCTTCCTCGGGGGGGCAGGGAATGAGCAGTTCTTC. It translates to CASSFLGGAGNEQFF.

V gene TRBV19 combines with J gene TRBJ2-5; D possibly corresponds to TRBD2 (6 bases). This CDR3 contains 12 residues. The germline V gene has CDR1 LNHDA and CDR2 SQIVND (reference sequence). The germline V and J ends were trimmed by 6 bases and 5 bases, with 10 bases remaining between them. The CDR3 region has the DNA TGTGCCAGTAGGGGGAGCGGGGAGACCCAGTACTTC. It encodes CASRGSGETQYF.

V gene TRBV7-8 combines with J gene TRBJ2-7; D may correspond to TRBD1 or TRBD2 (5 bases each). CDR3 length equals 16 residues. CDR1 is SGHVS and CDR2 is FQNEAQ in the germline V gene. V was cut by 5 bases and J by 2 bases, with 19 bases left in between. The CDR3 DNA reads as TGTGCCAGCAGCCTGGGACGGCCCTTAGATACCTACGAGCAGTACTTC. Protein: CASSLGRPLDTYEQYF. Full variable domain (outside the CDR3, taken from reference TRBV7-8 and TRBJ2-7): GAGVSQSPRYKVAKRGQDVALRCDPISGHVSLFWYQQALGQGPEFLTYFQNEAQLDKSGLPSDRFFAERPEGSVSTLKIQRTQQEDSAVYLCASSLGRPLDTYEQYFGPGTRLTVT.

The chain is built from TRBV10-2 and TRBJ1-2; the D gene is possibly TRBD1 (5 bases). The CDR3 loop spans 13 amino acids. Germline CDR1 and CDR2: WSHSY and SAAADI. The V end lost 6 bases, the J end lost 7 bases, and 15 bases lay between the germline ends. This CDR3 is CASSDGGLGGYTF. The DNA of the CDR3 is TGCGCCAGCAGCGACGGGGGGTTGGGTGGCTACACCTTC.